These 30 T cell receptor beta chains came from one sample sequenced in a study of shared clonotypes between healthy human individuals. Sequencing was performed with immunoSEQ multiplex PCR; in TCRdb, only in-frame clones are kept and a portion is missing. The repertoire holds some 2,100,000 clones, with around 95% as singletons. The specimen sequenced was naive CD4+ T cells sorted from blood. As to subset: CD45RA+ positively selected. Receptors were obtained from a man between 18 and 35 years old in good health.

This chain connects TRBV9 to TRBJ2-2; possibly TRBD1 for D (6 bases). Trimming took off 3 bases at V and 2 bases at J, with 17 bases between the two ends. Germline values: CDR1 SGDLS, CDR2 YYNGEE. The CDR3 runs to 17 residues. CDR3 sequence: CASSAPALGANTGELFF. The CDR3 DNA is TGTGCCAGCAGCGCTCCCGCCTTGGGGGCAAACACCGGGGAGCTGTTTTTT.

This sequence joins TRBV9 and TRBJ1-3; 7 bases line up with TRBD1. This CDR3 has 18 amino acids. After removal of 3 bases from V and 0 bases from J, the junction contained 12 bases not matched to a gene. The germline CDR1 and CDR2 sequences are SGDLS and YYNGEE. CDR3 region: CASSAQGQTDSSGNTIYF. In DNA form, the CDR3 reads TGTGCCAGCAGCGCCCAGGGACAGACCGATAGCTCTGGAAACACCATATATTTT.

The CDR3 DNA follows: TGTGCCAGCAGCTTGGGACTAGCTCGGGAGCAGTACTTC. Its protein is CASSLGLAREQYF. The rearrangement uses TRBV11-2 and TRBJ2-7, with TRBD2 matching 9 bases. Germline V lookup: CDR1 SGHAT, CDR2 FQNNGV. The junction had 4 bases not matched to a gene; V was cut back by 3 bases and J by 7 bases. The CDR3 has 13 residues.

The J gene is TRBJ2-3, the V gene TRBV21-1; the table names TRBD2, a call not compared with the DNA. TRBV21-1 is given as a pseudogene. The CDR3 covers 17 residues. CDR3 region: CASERGVSGRTADTQYF. DNA of the CDR3: TGTGCCAGCGAAAGGGGCGTAAGCGGGAGAACGGCAGATACGCAGTATTTT.

The V gene is TRBV5-1, the J gene TRBJ1-6; D call uncertain. Trimming took off 0 bases at V and 6 bases at J, with 4 bases between the two ends. Looked up from germline, CDR1 is SGHRS and CDR2 is YFSETQ. The CDR3 covers 13 residues. The CDR3 DNA follows: TGCGCCAGCAGCTTGGGTTTTAATTCACCCCTCCACTTT. It is translated as CASSLGFNSPLHF.

The J gene is TRBJ2-7, the V gene TRBV6-6; the match to TRBD1 covers 9 bases. Germline CDR1 reads MNHNY; CDR2 reads SVGAGI (reference sequence). The length of the CDR3 is 14 residues. The trim removed 7 bases at V and 3 bases at J, leaving 7 bases unmatched. The CDR3 loop reads CASTRQGVSYEQYF. In DNA, the CDR3 is TGTGCCAGCACCCGACAGGGGGTGAGCTACGAGCAGTACTTC.

This sequence joins TRBV30 and TRBJ2-5; tentative D call: TRBD2 (5 bases). The CDR3 loop spans 12 amino acids. Germline CDR1 GTSNPN, CDR2 SVGIG (reference sequence). Trimming removed 7 bases at V and 4 bases at J, with 13 bases between. The CDR3 DNA follows: TGTGCCTCCCACGGGGTTGGAGAGACCCAGTACTTC. It specifies CASHGVGETQYF. Complete variable domain (other parts from reference TRBV30 and TRBJ2-5): SQTIHQWPATLVQPVGSPLSLECTVEGTSNPNLYWYRQAAGRGLQLLFYSVGIGQISSEVPQNLSASRPQDRQFILSSKKLLLSDSGFYLCASHGVGETQYFGPGTRLLVL.

The chain recombines TRBV7-2 with TRBJ2-1; D ambiguous. This CDR3 is built from 13 residues. The V end lost 0 bases, the J end lost 8 bases, and 8 bases lay between the germline ends. Germline V gene sequence: CDR1 SGHTA, CDR2 FQGNSA. The DNA of the CDR3 is TGTGCCAGCAGCTTAGCGCTAAGCGATGAGCAGTTCTTC. Its protein is CASSLALSDEQFF.

This sequence joins TRBV7-2 and TRBJ1-5, with a possible D match to TRBD1 (6 bases). V lost 4 bases to trimming and J lost 6 bases, with 16 bases between them. This CDR3 spans 15 amino acids. Germline loops: CDR1 SGHTA, CDR2 FQGNSA. CDR3 region: CASSSLTGGAQPQHF. The CDR3 DNA reads as TGTGCCAGCAGCTCACTGACAGGTGGGGCTCAGCCCCAGCATTTT.

The table lists this clone with a count of one. Other DNA sequences in this sample translate to the same CDR3. The chain links TRBV20-1 to TRBJ1-1; no clear D gene. This CDR3 is built from 10 residues. The germline gives CDR1 DFQATT, CDR2 SNEGSKA (reference sequence). V lost 2 bases, J lost 5 bases, and 3 bases lay in between. The CDR3 region has the DNA TGCAGTGCTAGACAGACTGAAGCTTTCTTT. Translating gives CSARQTEAFF.

This rearrangement joins TRBV10-1 to TRBJ1-1, with 7 nucleotides matching TRBD1. Germline-derived CDR1 and CDR2 are WNHNN and SYGVQD (reference sequence). CDR3 size: 14 residues. Trimming took 2 bases from V and 5 from J; bases not matched to a gene: 5. The CDR3 DNA reads as TGCGCCAGCAGTGAGCAGACAGGGATTACTGAAGCTTTCTTT. It is translated as CASSEQTGITEAFF.

V usage is TRBV27 and J usage is TRBJ2-7; tentatively, D is TRBD1 or TRBD2 (7 bases each). Germline V gene data show CDR1 as MNHEY and CDR2 as SMNVEV (reference sequence). The V and J ends lost 0 bases and 3 bases respectively, with 12 bases between them. This CDR3 contains 15 residues. This CDR3 is CASSLSRGGGYEQYF. CDR3 coding DNA: TGTGCCAGCAGTTTATCCAGGGGGGGCGGCTACGAGCAGTACTTC.

The rearrangement joins TRBV10-3 to TRBJ1-6; D gene uncertain. In germline, CDR1 is ENHRY, CDR2 SYGVKD. The CDR3 is made up of 13 amino acids. Trimming removed 11 bases from V and 6 bases from J, with 14 bases in between. CDR3 region: CAATDTSNSPLHF. As DNA, the CDR3 is TGTGCCGCAACAGACACCTCTAATTCACCCCTCCACTTT.

J is TRBJ1-2 and V is TRBV6-1; D is undetermined. V lost 6 bases, J lost 4 bases, and 15 bases lay in between. Germline assignment: CDR1 MNHNS and CDR2 SASEGT. This CDR3 region has 14 residues. CDR3 sequence reads: CASSPSPNGYGYTF. CDR3 bases: TGTGCCAGCAGCCCCTCTCCAAATGGCTATGGCTACACCTTC.

This rearrangement joins TRBV25-1 to TRBJ2-1, with D tentatively TRBD1 (6 bases). Germline V lookup: CDR1 MGHDK, CDR2 SYGVNS. There are 16 residues in the CDR3. Trimming removed 7 bases from V and 5 bases from J, with 21 bases in between. DNA of the CDR3: TGTGCCAGCACTCAACCTGGGGCAGGGGCAAACAATGAGCAGTTCTTC. Residues: CASTQPGAGANNEQFF.

The chain carries TRBV7-2 and TRBJ1-2; D gene ambiguous. In germline, CDR1 is SGHTA, CDR2 FQGNSA. The CDR3 is 11 amino acids. V lost 6 bases and J 7 bases, leaving 9 bases between the germline ends. This CDR3 reads CASSFTLGYTF. The CDR3, as DNA: TGTGCCAGCAGTTTTACACTTGGCTACACCTTC.

For the CDR3, the DNA is TGTGCCAGCTACGAGGGGGGAAGGGCCGGGACAGGTTCTTACGAGCAGTACTTC. Translation gives CASYEGGRAGTGSYEQYF. The chain links TRBV7-2 to TRBJ2-7, with 8 bases that match TRBD1. The CDR3 sequence is 18 residues long. Germline V CDR1 and CDR2: SGHTA, FQGNSA. Losses at the gene ends were 8 bases for V and 4 bases for J; bases not matched to a gene: 22.

The chain couples TRBV7-9 to TRBJ1-4; perhaps TRBD1 as D (5 bases). This CDR3 is 15 amino acids long. Trimming took 4 bases from V and 8 from J, leaving 17 bases between them. CDR1 is SEHNR, CDR2 FQNEAQ, per germline (reference sequence). CDR3 nucleotides: TGTGCCAGCAGCTCCCGGGACCCCGGTAGGGAAAAACTGTTTTTT. Its protein product is CASSSRDPGREKLFF.

The V and J genes are TRBV5-1 and TRBJ1-2; D gene ambiguous. Trimming took 0 bases from V and 8 from J, leaving 14 bases between them. There are 14 residues in the CDR3. Germline V gene sequence: CDR1 SGHRS, CDR2 YFSETQ. For the CDR3, the DNA is TGCGCCAGCAGCTTGGGCAGTATGGTGGGCGGCTACACCTTC. Protein sequence: CASSLGSMVGGYTF. The full variable domain, in which reference TRBV5-1 and TRBJ1-2 provide the parts outside the CDR3, is KAGVTQTPRYLIKTRGQQVTLSCSPISGHRSVSWYQQTPGQGLQFLFEYFSETQRNKGNFPGRFSGRQFSNSRSEMNVSTLELGDSALYLCASSLGSMVGGYTFGSGTRLTVV.

The J gene is TRBJ2-1, the V gene TRBV20-1; D gene unclear. Germline-derived CDR1 and CDR2 are DFQATT and SNEGSKA (reference sequence). The CDR3 spans 10 residues. V was cut by 5 bases and J by 12 bases, with 11 bases left in between. In DNA form, the CDR3 reads TGCAGTGCTCGGACGGATAGGCAGTTCTTC. Translation gives CSARTDRQFF.

V and J are TRBV2 and TRBJ2-3; a weak D match, TRBD1 (5 bases). Germline V gene lookup returns CDR1 SNHLY and CDR2 FYNNEI. The V gene lost 10 bases and the J gene lost 3 bases, with 20 bases spanning the gap. The CDR3 extends over 15 amino acids. Here the CDR3 reads CATYTGLVATDTQYF. The CDR3 nucleotides are TGTGCCACCTACACAGGTTTGGTTGCGACAGATACGCAGTATTTT.

The rearrangement links TRBV19 to TRBJ2-5; TRBD2 matches at 9 bases. CDR1 and CDR2 from the germline V gene are LNHDA and SQIVND (reference sequence). CDR3 length: 14 amino acids. V lost 7 bases, J lost 2 bases, and 5 bases stayed unmatched. As DNA, the CDR3 is TGTGCCAGTAAAGGGACTAGCCGTCAAGAGACCCAGTACTTC. Protein: CASKGTSRQETQYF.

The rearrangement uses TRBV2 and TRBJ2-1; a weak D match, TRBD2 (7 bases). Germline V lookup: CDR1 SNHLY, CDR2 FYNNEI. The germline V and J ends were trimmed by 2 bases and 9 bases, with 14 bases remaining between them. This CDR3 contains 14 residues. This CDR3 is CASSESTRGGEQFF. The CDR3 DNA sequence: TGTGCCAGCAGTGAATCGACAAGGGGGGGTGAGCAGTTCTTC.

This chain joins TRBV20-1 and TRBJ2-1; unclear D gene. The V and J ends lost 3 bases and 10 bases respectively, with 7 bases between them. The CDR3 spans 10 residues. Looked up from germline, CDR1 is DFQATT and CDR2 is SNEGSKA (reference sequence). CDR3 nucleotide sequence: TGCAGTGCTAGTGGCCAGGAGCAGTTCTTC. This gives the protein CSASGQEQFF.

V and J are TRBV28 and TRBJ2-7; 7 nucleotides agree with TRBD1. Germline CDR1 is MDHEN and CDR2 is SYDVKM. V shed 3 bases and J 4 bases; nucleotides not matched to a gene: 12. The CDR3 has 16 residues. The CDR3, as DNA: TGTGCCAGCAGTTTCGAAACAGGGGTGTATATTTACGAGCAGTACTTC. This codes for CASSFETGVYIYEQYF.

The chain carries TRBV6-1 and TRBJ1-4; no clear D. With 7 bases removed from V and 3 bases from J, the gap between germline ends came to 15 bases. CDR3 length: 15 amino acids. Germline CDR1 reads MNHNS; CDR2 reads SASEGT. DNA of the CDR3: TGTGCCAGCATTCCTCGTAAGGGTGCTAATGAAAAACTGTTTTTT. This codes for CASIPRKGANEKLFF.

Note on this clone: The same CDR3 can be traced to other DNA sequences in this sample. The chain links TRBV10-1 to TRBJ2-3; a possible D gene is TRBD2 (5 bases). Germline assignment: CDR1 WNHNN and CDR2 SYGVQD (reference sequence). The CDR3 contains 14 residues. V lost 0 bases, J lost 2 bases, and 6 bases lay in between. The CDR3 nucleotides are TGCGCCAGCAGTGAGTCGAGGGTCACAGATACGCAGTATTTT. It specifies CASSESRVTDTQYF.

This clone was seen a single time. The V and J genes are TRBV11-2 and TRBJ1-2, with D maybe TRBD1 (6 bases). Trimming left V 0 bases short and J 8 bases short, with 16 bases between. Per the germline V gene, CDR1 is SGHAT and CDR2 is FQNNGV. The CDR3 has 15 amino acids. The CDR3 loop reads CASSLDWATGGGYTF. The DNA of the CDR3 is TGTGCCAGCAGCTTAGATTGGGCGACAGGCGGGGGCTACACCTTC.

This chain uses TRBV2 with TRBJ2-2, with TRBD2 matching over 7 bases. Germline V CDR1 and CDR2: SNHLY, FYNNEI. The J segment lost 2 bases and the V segment lost 7 bases, leaving 7 bases of the junction unmatched. The CDR3 covers 15 residues. CDR3 amino acids: CASKVGGSNTGELFF. CDR3 in DNA: TGTGCCAGCAAGGTCGGCGGGAGTAACACCGGGGAGCTGTTTTTT.

The chain is built from TRBV19 and TRBJ2-1, with 7 nucleotides matching TRBD2. V shed 4 bases and J 2 bases; nucleotides not matched to a gene: 5. CDR3 size: 15 residues. Germline-derived CDR1 and CDR2 are LNHDA and SQIVND (reference sequence). CDR3 in amino acids: CASSTPGLPYNEQFF. CDR3 nucleotide sequence: TGTGCCAGTAGTACTCCGGGACTACCCTACAATGAGCAGTTCTTC.